These 26 T cell receptor beta chains were all obtained from the same sample, sequenced in a study of identical twins. TCRdb processed the 5' RACE reads anew with MiXCR; each CDR3 protein has one entry. The data contain approximately 250,000 distinct CDR3 sequences, 6.5% of them seen just once; the ten biggest clones take up approximately 15%. These data were also filed under a second study, of T cells expressing NK-cell markers.

Material: CD8+ T cells sorted from blood. These receptors were obtained from a woman between 18 and 29 years old in good health.

This clonotype was picked up a small number of times. The V call is TRBV27, the J call TRBJ2-3; D might be TRBD2 (6 bases). V was trimmed by 3 bases and J by 3 bases, leaving 10 bases between them. The CDR3 extends over 14 amino acids. Germline CDR1 reads MNHEY; CDR2 reads SMNVEV (reference sequence). CDR3 loop: CASSLTSLTDTQYF. The CDR3 DNA reads TGTGCCAGCAGTTTGACTAGTCTGACAGATACGCAGTATTTT.

V gene TRBV19 combines with J gene TRBJ1-1; D uncertain. Germline CDR1 is LNHDA and CDR2 is SQIVND (reference sequence). The germline V and J ends were trimmed by 1 base and 3 bases, with 6 bases remaining between them. The CDR3 covers 13 residues. Here the CDR3 reads CASSIAGYTEAFF. CDR3 nucleotides: TGTGCCAGTAGTATAGCCGGTTACACTGAAGCTTTCTTT.

This clonotype has at least ten counts. CDR3 sequence: CASSQEERSGNTIYF. In DNA, the CDR3 is TGCGCCAGCAGCCAAGAAGAGAGGTCTGGAAACACCATATATTTT. The chain carries TRBV4-1 and TRBJ1-3; D is undetermined. The CDR3 has 15 residues. CDR1 MGHRA and CDR2 YSYEKL come from the germline V gene. V shed 0 bases and J shed 1 base, with 7 bases lying between them.

The V and J genes are TRBV5-1 and TRBJ2-7; tentatively, D is TRBD2 (6 bases). The V gene lost 10 bases and the J gene lost 0 bases, with 20 bases spanning the gap. Germline CDR1 SGHRS, CDR2 YFSETQ. This CDR3 contains 15 residues. CDR3 bases: TGCGCCTGCTCCCCGTATAGCGGAAGCTCCTACGAGCAGTACTTC. Protein sequence: CACSPYSGSSYEQYF.

The chain recombines TRBV3-1 with TRBJ2-3; 8 bases are shared with TRBD2. The germline V gene has CDR1 LGHDT and CDR2 YNNKEL (reference sequence). The V segment lost 3 bases and the J segment 3 bases; nucleotides outside the gene matches: 11. The CDR3 runs 17 residues. CDR3 in amino acids: CASSQSGGWSWTDTQYF. The CDR3 DNA follows: TGTGCCAGCAGCCAGAGCGGGGGATGGAGTTGGACAGATACGCAGTATTTT.

This clonotype was found a few times. The chain carries TRBV12-3 or TRBV12-4 and TRBJ2-6, with unresolved D. This CDR3 is 12 amino acids long. Trimming cost V 10 bases and J 1 base, with 5 bases left between them. This chain's CDR3 is CATGSGANVLTF. The DNA for the CDR3 is TGTGCCACCGGATCTGGGGCCAACGTCCTGACTTTC.

This clonotype was observed at least ten times. The J gene is TRBJ2-3, the V gene TRBV24-1, with 9 bases that match TRBD1. V lost 3 bases and J lost 3; bases outside the gene matches: 9. The CDR3 contains 17 residues. The V gene's germline CDR1 is KGHDR and CDR2 SFDVKD. As DNA, the CDR3 is TGTGCCACCAGTGATCCGATCCGGGACAGGGAGACAGATACGCAGTATTTT. The encoded protein is CATSDPIRDRETDTQYF.

This chain joins TRBV5-5 and TRBJ2-1; 10 nucleotides line up with TRBD1. This CDR3 contains 13 residues. J gave up 9 bases and V 0 bases, and 0 bases lay outside the gene matches. Germline CDR1 is SGHKS and CDR2 is YYEKEE (reference sequence). For the CDR3, the DNA is TGTGCCAGCAGCTTGGGGACAGGGGGTGAGCAGTTCTTC. Amino acids: CASSLGTGGEQFF.

The chain recombines TRBV7-6 with TRBJ2-1, with 8 bases fitting TRBD2. V was clipped by 0 bases and J by 6 bases; unmatched bases: 10. The CDR3 is 17 residues long. Germline values: CDR1 SGHVS, CDR2 FNYEAQ. DNA of the CDR3: TGTGCCAGCAGCTTAGCGCCTGGTAGCGGGACGTTCAATGAGCAGTTCTTC. It codes for CASSLAPGSGTFNEQFF.

The table lists this clonotype with a few counts. The chain couples TRBV7-9 to TRBJ2-7, with 10 positions matching TRBD1. Looked up from germline, CDR1 is SEHNR and CDR2 is FQNEAQ (reference sequence). J gave up 4 bases and V 11 bases, and 2 bases lay outside the gene matches. The CDR3 is 11 amino acids. In nucleotides, the CDR3 is TGTGCCTGGGACAGGGGATACGAGCAGTACTTC. As protein: CAWDRGYEQYF.

This clonotype has a count of ten or more. J is TRBJ2-1 and V is TRBV12-3 or TRBV12-4; TRBD2 agrees at 7 bases. After removal of 0 bases from V and 8 bases from J, the junction contained 7 bases not matched to a gene. The CDR3 loop spans 15 amino acids. CDR3 sequence (DNA): TGTGCCAGCAGTTTAGCCCCGGGACTACTTTATGAGCAGTTCTTC. Protein product: CASSLAPGLLYEQFF.

Regarding this clonotype: With a much larger clone just one base away, this may be a read error. The chain is built from TRBV6-1 and TRBJ2-1; D might be TRBD1 (5 bases). CDR1 is MNHNS, CDR2 SASEGT, per germline. The V gene lost 5 bases and the J gene lost 7 bases, with 18 bases spanning the gap. The CDR3 spans 15 residues. DNA of the CDR3: TGTGCCAGCAGTCCTTTCTTCGCCAAGGGGAATGAGCAGTTCTTC. Translated, it gives CASSPFFAKGNEQFF.

The J gene is TRBJ2-1, the V gene TRBV5-6, with 7 positions matching TRBD2. Germline-derived CDR1 and CDR2 are SGHDT and YYEEEE. Unmatched junction bases numbered 14, after V lost 4 bases and J lost 10 bases. CDR3 length: 15 amino acids. CDR3 loop: CASSPGSSGLGEQFF. The CDR3, as DNA: TGTGCCAGCAGCCCCGGATCTAGCGGCCTTGGAGAGCAGTTCTTC.

The V and J genes are TRBV11-1 and TRBJ2-7, with unresolved D. The germline V gene encodes CDR1 SGHAT and CDR2 FQDESV (reference sequence). The CDR3 contains 19 residues. V was trimmed by 5 bases and J by 0 bases, leaving 26 bases between them. This chain's CDR3 is CASSTLLNPHRTDSYEQYF. In DNA, the CDR3 is TGTGCCAGCAGCACTTTACTTAACCCTCACCGGACCGACTCCTACGAGCAGTACTTC.

CDR3 region: CASSRDWGFLETQYF. Written as DNA, the CDR3 is TGCGCCAGCAGCCGGGACTGGGGGTTCCTAGAGACCCAGTACTTC. J is TRBJ2-5 and V is TRBV4-3, with a weak D call TRBD2 (6 bases). Trimming left V 4 bases short and J 4 bases short, with 16 bases between. The CDR3 consists of 15 residues. The V gene's germline CDR1 is LGHNA and CDR2 YSLEER.

This clonotype was detected only a few times. V usage is TRBV5-5 and J usage is TRBJ2-1; 7 bases fit TRBD1. J was trimmed by 0 bases and V by 0 bases; bases with no gene match: 6. This CDR3 has 17 amino acids. Per the germline V gene, CDR1 is SGHKS and CDR2 is YYEKEE (reference sequence). CDR3 bases: TGTGCCAGCAGCTTGGCGGGACAGTCTTTCTCCTACAATGAGCAGTTCTTC. This gives the protein CASSLAGQSFSYNEQFF.

This rearrangement joins TRBV29-1 to TRBJ1-4; tentatively, D is TRBD1 (6 bases). The CDR3 loop spans 11 amino acids. The germline V gene encodes CDR1 SQVTM and CDR2 ANQGSEA. For the CDR3, the DNA is TGCGTGGCAGGGGAGAATGAAAAACTGTTTTTT. Encoded protein: CVAGENEKLFF. Full variable domain (rest looked up from reference TRBV29-1 and TRBJ1-4): SAVISQKPSRDICQRGTSLTIQCQVDSQVTMMFWYRQQPGQSLTLIATANQGSEATYESGFVIDKFPISRPNLTFSTLTVSNMSPEDSSIYLCVAGENEKLFFGSGTQLSVL.

This clonotype was counted at least ten times. The genes are TRBV7-9 and TRBJ2-1; 8 bases match TRBD2. CDR3 length equals 13 residues. Germline-derived CDR1 and CDR2 are SEHNR and FQNEAQ (reference sequence). Trimming cost V 8 bases and J 6 bases; bases outside gene matches: 6. The CDR3 sequence is CASSGLGLNEQFF. CDR3 nucleotides: TGTGCCAGCTCGGGACTAGGGCTCAATGAGCAGTTCTTC.

This clonotype has just a few counts. This chain uses TRBV29-1 with TRBJ1-1; D is ambiguous. There are 11 residues in the CDR3. Germline CDR1 reads SQVTM; CDR2 reads ANQGSEA. V lost 3 bases and J 7 bases, leaving 9 bases between the germline ends. Here the CDR3 reads CSVENGNEAFF. The CDR3 DNA reads as TGCAGCGTTGAGAATGGGAATGAAGCTTTCTTT.

The gene calls are TRBV13 and TRBJ2-3; unclear D gene. V was cut by 0 bases and J by 2 bases, with 12 bases left in between. The CDR3 contains 16 residues. Per germline, CDR1 PRHDT and CDR2 FYEKMQ (reference sequence). Here the CDR3 reads CASSLGTSSFTDTQYF. As DNA, the CDR3 is TGTGCCAGCAGCTTAGGGACTTCATCCTTCACAGATACGCAGTATTTT.

This clonotype was seen a few times. J is TRBJ2-7 and V is TRBV11-2; D is unresolved. Looked up from germline, CDR1 is SGHAT and CDR2 is FQNNGV. Deletions cut 0 bases from V and 2 bases from J, with 8 bases between. This CDR3 contains 14 residues. Here the CDR3 DNA reads TGTGCCAGCAGCTTAGAGGGGTCCCCCTACGAGCAGTACTTC. Translated, it gives CASSLEGSPYEQYF.

This clonotype occurred many times. The V call is TRBV9, the J call TRBJ2-7; possibly TRBD1 or TRBD2 for D (6 bases each). Per germline, CDR1 SGDLS and CDR2 YYNGEE. Trimming took 1 base from V and 4 from J, leaving 15 bases between them. The CDR3 is 15 residues long. For the CDR3, the DNA is TGTGCCAGCAGCGTAACGGGGGCGGCGGGATACGAGCAGTACTTC. Its translation: CASSVTGAAGYEQYF.

This chain joins TRBV10-2 and TRBJ2-7, with D unclear. CDR1 and CDR2 from the germline V gene are WSHSY and SAAADI. The CDR3 loop spans 11 amino acids. Trimming removed 9 bases from V and 1 base from J, with 7 bases in between. CDR3 sequence (DNA): TGCGCCAGTCTGGGATCCTACGAGCAGTACTTC. Its translation is CASLGSYEQYF.

Ten or more counts support this clonotype. CDR3 residues: CSVDGTEAFF. CDR3 DNA: TGCAGCGTTGACGGCACTGAAGCTTTCTTT. J is TRBJ1-1 and V is TRBV29-1, with D uncertain. CDR3 length: 10 amino acids. Per the germline V gene, CDR1 is SQVTM and CDR2 is ANQGSEA. V lost 3 bases, J lost 4 bases, and 3 bases lay in between. Drawing the rest from reference TRBV29-1 and TRBJ1-1, the complete variable domain is SAVISQKPSRDICQRGTSLTIQCQVDSQVTMMFWYRQQPGQSLTLIATANQGSEATYESGFVIDKFPISRPNLTFSTLTVSNMSPEDSSIYLCSVDGTEAFFGQGTRLTVV.

This clonotype was recorded a few times. The chain recombines TRBV6-5 with TRBJ1-5, with D tentatively TRBD1 (5 bases). V gave up 2 bases and J gave up 1 base, with 12 bases separating them. Germline values: CDR1 MNHEY, CDR2 SVGAGI. The CDR3 has 16 amino acids. CDR3 nucleotides: TGTGCCAGCAGTTACGGTTTTGAGGGGAGCAATCAGCCCCAGCATTTT. Protein: CASSYGFEGSNQPQHF.

The V call is TRBV6-5, the J call TRBJ1-2, with a possible D match to TRBD1 (6 bases). V gave up 6 bases and J gave up 4 bases, with 9 bases separating them. CDR3 length: 12 amino acids. Germline V gene data show CDR1 as MNHEY and CDR2 as SVGAGI. The CDR3 DNA reads TGTGCCAGCAGACCAGGGGCCTATGGCTACACCTTC. It encodes CASRPGAYGYTF.